These T cell receptor beta chains were read from a single sample in a study of CD4 T cell repertoires in COVID-19. For these receptors, no antigen is known. Method: immunoSEQ multiplex PCR; TCRdb's copy keeps in-frame clones and lacks some. The sample records about 1,400 clones, around 15% being singletons. Sequenced material: central memory CD4+ T cells, cultured in vitro, taken after recovery from COVID-19. Receptor source: a human donor who had COVID-19. Each CDR3 is given with its conserved first and last residue. Fields, in order: V gene, D gene, clone size, J gene, CDR3 DNA, CDR3 protein. D genes are given only for firm matches. Clone size is shown for a subset of rows, as once, few, many or a class of expanded clone.

V gene: TRBV24-1; D gene: NA; clone size: NA; J gene: TRBJ2-2; CDR3 DNA: TGTGCCACCAGAGGAAGAGAGAACACCGGGGAGCTGTTTTTT; CDR3 protein: CATRGRENTGELFF
V gene: TRBV4-1; D gene: TRBD1; clone size: few; J gene: TRBJ1-5; CDR3 DNA: TGCGCCAGCAGCTTTACAGGGGGCGGGAGTCAGCCCCAGCATTTT; CDR3 protein: CASSFTGGGSQPQHF
V gene: TRBV6-6; D gene: NA; clone size: medium-sized; J gene: TRBJ1-5; CDR3 DNA: TGTGCCAGCAGTTACTCGGAGGGCAATCAGCCCCAGCATTTT; CDR3 protein: CASSYSEGNQPQHF
V gene: TRBV6-6; D gene: NA; clone size: NA; J gene: TRBJ1-5; CDR3 DNA: TGTGCCAGCAGTTATATGGAGAGGGATCAGCCCCAGCATTTT; CDR3 protein: CASSYMERDQPQHF
V gene: TRBV6-5; D gene: TRBD1; clone size: NA; J gene: TRBJ1-2; CDR3 DNA: TGTGCCAGCAGTTCCATCGGACAGGGAGATGGCTACACCTTC; CDR3 protein: CASSSIGQGDGYTF
V gene: TRBV19; D gene: NA; clone size: medium-sized; J gene: TRBJ2-1; CDR3 DNA: TGTGCCAGTAGTATAGATTCAGGGGTGGCCTACAATGAGCAGTTCTTC; CDR3 protein: CASSIDSGVAYNEQFF
V gene: TRBV12-5; D gene: NA; clone size: medium-sized; J gene: TRBJ1-2; CDR3 DNA: TGTGCTAGTGCCCTGGGGGGGATGGATGGCTACACCTTC; CDR3 protein: CASALGGMDGYTF
V gene: TRBV19; D gene: TRBD2; clone size: few; J gene: TRBJ2-1; CDR3 DNA: TGTGCCAGTAGTTCCCCTAGCGGGGGTACCAACAATGAGCAGTTCTTC; CDR3 protein: CASSSPSGGTNNEQFF
V gene: TRBV10-1; D gene: TRBD2; clone size: few; J gene: TRBJ2-5; CDR3 DNA: TGCGCCAGCAGTGATCGCGCGGGAGGCGTGGAGACCCAGTACTTC; CDR3 protein: CASSDRAGGVETQYF
V gene: TRBV5-1; D gene: TRBD2; clone size: large; J gene: TRBJ2-1; CDR3 DNA: TGCGCCAGCAGCTTGAGGGGGAGCGGGAGCCATAGGGATGAGCAGTTCTTC; CDR3 protein: CASSLRGSGSHRDEQFF
V gene: TRBV6-2/TRBV6-3; D gene: TRBD1; clone size: NA; J gene: TRBJ2-6; CDR3 DNA: TGTGCCAGCAGTTATCGACCGGGACAGGGACTATCCGGGGCCAACGTCCTGACTTTC; CDR3 protein: CASSYRPGQGLSGANVLTF
V gene: TRBV5-1; D gene: NA; clone size: NA; J gene: TRBJ1-1; CDR3 DNA: TGCGCCAGCAGCTTGGGGACAGTAATGAACACTGAAGCTTTCTTT; CDR3 protein: CASSLGTVMNTEAFF
V gene: TRBV10-3; D gene: TRBD1; clone size: medium-sized; J gene: TRBJ1-4; CDR3 DNA: TGTGCCATCAGTGACTCGGTCAGACAGGGAAGAGAACTGTTTTTT; CDR3 protein: CAISDSVRQGRELFF
V gene: TRBV5-1; D gene: NA; clone size: NA; J gene: TRBJ1-3; CDR3 DNA: TGCGCCAGCAGCGCCATCTCGGGGGCGCTCTCTGGAAACACCATATATTTT; CDR3 protein: CASSAISGALSGNTIYF
V gene: TRBV5-1; D gene: NA; clone size: large; J gene: TRBJ1-1; CDR3 DNA: TGCGCCAGCAGCCCCGACTCTGGAGGGGAGTCTGAAGCTTTCTTT; CDR3 protein: CASSPDSGGESEAFF
V gene: TRBV18; D gene: TRBD1; clone size: large; J gene: TRBJ1-5; CDR3 DNA: TGTGCCAGCTCACGAGGGACAGGGGCTCAGCCCCAGCATTTT; CDR3 protein: CASSRGTGAQPQHF
V gene: TRBV27; D gene: TRBD1; clone size: medium-sized; J gene: TRBJ1-2; CDR3 DNA: TGTGCCAGCAGTTATCGCGACAGGGGGCGAAGCGGCTACACCTTC; CDR3 protein: CASSYRDRGRSGYTF
V gene: TRBV10-3; D gene: TRBD1; clone size: medium-sized; J gene: TRBJ1-3; CDR3 DNA: TGTGCCATCAGTGAGTCGTACAGGGGAGGAAACACCATATATTTT; CDR3 protein: CAISESYRGGNTIYF
V gene: TRBV6-5; D gene: NA; clone size: medium-sized; J gene: TRBJ2-5; CDR3 DNA: TGTGCCAGCAGTTCTAGCCAGGGGGGCCGAGGGAAGACCCAGTACTTC; CDR3 protein: CASSSSQGGRGKTQYF
V gene: TRBV28; D gene: NA; clone size: few; J gene: TRBJ2-7; CDR3 DNA: TGTGCCAGCAGTCCGGCCCCTATTGGCGAGCAGTACTTC; CDR3 protein: CASSPAPIGEQYF
V gene: TRBV5-1; D gene: NA; clone size: few; J gene: TRBJ1-5; CDR3 DNA: TGCGCCAGCAGCGTTGACGGACCCAATCAGCCCCAGCATTTT; CDR3 protein: CASSVDGPNQPQHF
V gene: TRBV5-1; D gene: TRBD2; clone size: NA; J gene: TRBJ2-5; CDR3 DNA: TGCGCCAGCAGCTTTTCGCCAACTAGCGGGGGGAAAGAGACCCAGTACTTC; CDR3 protein: CASSFSPTSGGKETQYF
V gene: TRBV3-1/TRBV3-2; D gene: NA; clone size: NA; J gene: TRBJ2-1; CDR3 DNA: TGTGCCAGCAGCTTCACTGGTCCCTTCCATTCCGACAATGAGCAGTTCTTC; CDR3 protein: CASSFTGPFHSDNEQFF
V gene: TRBV6-5; D gene: NA; clone size: NA; J gene: TRBJ2-4; CDR3 DNA: TGTGCCAGCAGGGAGAGAGGGGGACTCCGAAACATTCAGTACTTC; CDR3 protein: CASRERGGLRNIQYF
V gene: TRBV3-1/TRBV3-2; D gene: NA; clone size: NA; J gene: TRBJ1-1; CDR3 DNA: TGTGCCAGCAGCCATCTCCGTGCGGGCATGGCTGAAGCTTTCTTT; CDR3 protein: CASSHLRAGMAEAFF
V gene: TRBV7-2; D gene: NA; clone size: few; J gene: TRBJ1-3; CDR3 DNA: TGTGCCAGCAGCCCATCACGGGGGAGAGGAAACACCATATATTTT; CDR3 protein: CASSPSRGRGNTIYF
V gene: TRBV30; D gene: NA; clone size: large; J gene: TRBJ1-6; CDR3 DNA: TGTGCCTGGACTAAATCGGGGGCAGGGTCTTATAATTCACCCCTCCACTTT; CDR3 protein: CAWTKSGAGSYNSPLHF
V gene: TRBV3-1/TRBV3-2; D gene: NA; clone size: large; J gene: TRBJ1-3; CDR3 DNA: TGTGCCAGCAGCCAAGATTGGGGGACCTTCTCTGGAAACACCATATATTTT; CDR3 protein: CASSQDWGTFSGNTIYF